The source of this TCR beta chain is a study of CD4 and CD8 cells across lung adenocarcinoma regions. This clonotype appeared many times. Localized lung adenocarcinoma, a non-small cell lung cancer, affected the donors. TCRdb reprocessed the PCR reads with MiXCR, giving one entry per CDR3 protein. The data hold 20,000 to 25,000 distinct CDR3 sequences, with about 54% observed a single time. Trimming at V came to 3 bases and at J to 1 base, leaving 4 bases not matched to a gene. The CDR3 is 15 amino acids. CDR1 and CDR2 (germline): WNHNN, SYGVQD (reference sequence). This TCR was recovered from a female donor with lung adenocarcinoma. The CD4 and CD8 labels of this study may be unreliable. Sequencing used CD8+ T cells from the center of a lung tumor. The chain carries TRBV10-1 and TRBJ2-7, with 9 bases that match TRBD1. CDR3: CASSDGGTGSYEQYF. The CDR3 DNA follows: TGCGCCAGCAGTGACGGAGGGACAGGGTCCTACGAGCAGTACTTC.